This T cell receptor beta chain was sequenced for a study of cytomegalovirus exposure and HLA in healthy donors. On the study more broadly: Some 85 million unique TCRs, all from HLA-typed donors, were included in an early release of the data. Overall study findings and caveats: There were about 160 TCR beta chains listed as cytomegalovirus-associated.

With 60 Vbeta and 13 Jbeta primers, the PCR was carried out. The method was immunoSEQ multiplex PCR; TCRdb's version includes in-frame clones alone and lacks a portion of them. The sample includes about 130,000 clones, around two thirds of them seen just once. The CDR3 is 15 amino acids. Germline CDR1 is LNHNV and CDR2 is YYDKDF (reference sequence). With respect to this clone: The antigen is undetermined.

This rearrangement joins TRBV15 to TRBJ2-5; D may be TRBD1 (7 bases). The DNA end lines up better with TRBJ2-7; the J call may be wrong. Sequenced material: PBMCs. The TCR sequence derives from a human donor in good health. The CDR3 bases are TGTGCCACCAGCAGAACAACCCAGGGGGGAGACGAGCAGTACTTC. Amino acids: CATSRTTQGGDEQYF.